This passage covers 20 T cell receptor beta chains from one sample sequenced in a study of CD8+ T cells in alopecia areata. RNA was extracted and reverse transcribed into cDNA as the sequencing template. The assay was immunoSEQ multiplex PCR, and TCRdb's table has in-frame clones only and misses some. The sample gives 200,000 to 250,000 clones, about 64% of which show up once; around 3.9% is in the top ten. Sample treatment: oral pan-JAK inhibitor, 5-10 mg twice daily. Sequenced here: CD4+ T cells sorted from blood, sampled at week 4, from a patient treated with tofacitinib. Source of these receptors: a human donor with alopecia areata.

This clone was seen once. The CDR3 loop is CAISRNQETQYF. The CDR3 DNA is TGTGCCATCAGTAGGAACCAAGAGACCCAGTACTTC. The V call is TRBV10-3, the J call TRBJ2-5, with unresolved D. Germline V gives CDR1 ENHRY, CDR2 SYGVKD. V gave up 5 bases and J gave up 0 bases, with 4 bases separating them. This CDR3 is 12 amino acids long.

V gene TRBV7-2 combines with J gene TRBJ2-7; D is unclear. Per germline, CDR1 SGHTA and CDR2 FQGNSA. The CDR3 extends over 16 amino acids. The V and J ends lost 5 bases and 1 base respectively, with 18 bases between them. CDR3 in amino acids: CASSPGLAAASYEQYF. CDR3 DNA: TGTGCCAGCAGCCCGGGCTTGGCTGCTGCTTCCTACGAGCAGTACTTC.

This clone was found a few times. In nucleotides, the CDR3 is TGTGCCAGCAGCCAAAGAGGAGAAAACATTCAGTACTTC. Translation gives CASSQRGENIQYF. The V and J genes are TRBV7-2 and TRBJ2-4; D is undetermined. The V gene lost 5 bases and the J gene lost 5 bases, with 10 bases spanning the gap. There are 13 residues in the CDR3. Germline-derived CDR1 and CDR2 are SGHTA and FQGNSA.

This chain joins TRBV27 and TRBJ2-3, with a weak D call TRBD2 (6 bases). The CDR3 runs to 13 residues. Germline CDR1 and CDR2: MNHEY and SMNVEV (reference sequence). Trimming cost V 6 bases and J 0 bases, with 7 bases left between them. Here the CDR3 reads CASRGTSTDTQYF. The CDR3 region has the DNA TGTGCCAGCAGGGGGACTAGCACAGATACGCAGTATTTT.

In its sample, this clone was seen once. DNA of the CDR3: TGTGCCTGGAGGGCCCAGGTGAACACTGAAGCTTTCTTT. It yields the protein CAWRAQVNTEAFF. The chain joins TRBV30 to TRBJ1-1, with D uncertain. The ends were cut back, 3 bases at V and 0 bases at J, with 8 bases in the middle. The CDR3 is 13 amino acids. From germline, CDR1 is GTSNPN and CDR2 SVGIG (reference sequence).

The count of this clone is one. The chain links TRBV15 to TRBJ2-2, with unresolved D. Germline loops: CDR1 LNHNV, CDR2 YYDKDF (reference sequence). The CDR3 has 14 residues. V was trimmed by 1 base and J by 2 bases, leaving 5 bases between them. For the CDR3, the DNA is TGTGCCACCAGCAGAGTCCTAAACACCGGGGAGCTGTTTTTT. Residues: CATSRVLNTGELFF.

J is TRBJ1-6 and V is TRBV30, with D tentatively TRBD1 (6 bases). Trimming pared 8 bases from V and 10 bases from J, leaving 24 bases between. Germline V CDR1 and CDR2: GTSNPN, SVGIG (reference sequence). The CDR3 length is 15 residues. The CDR3 bases are TGTGCCGGTACCCCCCAGGGGTTGCTAGGGTCACCCCTCCACTTT. It specifies CAGTPQGLLGSPLHF. Looking up the rest from reference TRBV30 and TRBJ1-6 gives the full variable domain: SQTIHQWPATLVQPVGSPLSLECTVEGTSNPNLYWYRQAAGRGLQLLFYSVGIGQISSEVPQNLSASRPQDRQFILSSKKLLLSDSGFYLCAGTPQGLLGSPLHFGNGTRLTVT.

CDR3 bases: TGTGCCAGCATGGGTCTAGCGGGGCGGGAGACCCAGTACTTC. It codes for CASMGLAGRETQYF. The rearrangement joins TRBV6-5 to TRBJ2-5; 9 bases line up with TRBD2. The CDR3 has 14 amino acids. The germline gives CDR1 MNHEY, CDR2 SVGAGI. J lost 5 bases, V lost 7 bases, and 8 bases had no gene match.

The genes are TRBV11-1 and TRBJ1-1; the D is unclear. The V gene's germline CDR1 is SGHAT and CDR2 FQDESV (reference sequence). The CDR3 extends over 11 amino acids. The ends were cut back, 3 bases at V and 3 bases at J, with 2 bases in the middle. CDR3 nucleotides: TGTGCCAGCAGCTTTGACACTGAAGCTTTCTTT. Residues: CASSFDTEAFF. The full variable domain, its missing parts supplied by reference TRBV11-1 and TRBJ1-1, is EAEVAQSPRYKITEKSQAVAFWCDPISGHATLYWYRQILGQGPELLVQFQDESVVDDSQLPKDRFSAERLKGVDSTLKIQPAELGDSAMYLCASSFDTEAFFGQGTRLTVV.

This CDR3 is CASSLEAGQGYGYTF. The CDR3 DNA follows: TGTGCCAGCAGCTTAGAAGCAGGGCAGGGCTATGGCTACACCTTC. V usage is TRBV7-9 and J usage is TRBJ1-2; TRBD1 might be the D (5 bases). This CDR3 has 15 amino acids. Germline CDR1 reads SEHNR; CDR2 reads FQNEAQ (reference sequence). Trimming took off 1 base at V and 4 bases at J, with 13 bases between the two ends.

This clone was observed a single time. V gene TRBV14 combines with J gene TRBJ2-7; 8 nucleotides match TRBD1. The CDR3 spans 13 residues. CDR1 and CDR2 (germline): SGHDN, FVKESK. V shed 7 bases, J shed 3 bases, and the junction held 5 bases outside the gene matches. CDR3 loop: CASKGTGVYEQYF. CDR3 nucleotides: TGTGCCAGCAAGGGGACAGGCGTCTACGAGCAGTACTTC.

The chain combines TRBV2 with TRBJ2-1; 8 positions match TRBD2. V lost 3 bases to trimming and J lost 2 bases; unmatched junction nucleotides: 9. Germline-derived CDR1 and CDR2 are SNHLY and FYNNEI. CDR3 size: 17 residues. The CDR3 DNA reads as TGTGCCAGCAGTGAGGACGCGGCGCGGGGGGCCTACAATGAGCAGTTCTTC. Translation gives CASSEDAARGAYNEQFF.

As regards this clone: Other DNA sequences in this sample translate to the same CDR3. This sequence joins TRBV7-2 and TRBJ2-5, with TRBD1 matching 10 bases. The CDR3 totals 15 residues. Looked up from germline, CDR1 is SGHTA and CDR2 is FQGNSA. The V gene end was trimmed by 6 bases and the J gene end by 4 bases; junction bases not matched to a gene: 8. In nucleotides, the CDR3 is TGTGCCAGCAGTCGAGGGACAGGGGCGAGAGAGACCCAGTACTTC. Protein: CASSRGTGARETQYF.

In its sample, this clone was seen a few times. The chain is built from TRBV7-2 and TRBJ2-3; D uncertain. Germline-derived CDR1 and CDR2 are SGHTA and FQGNSA. This CDR3 has 13 residues. V was cut by 1 base and J by 6 bases, with 8 bases left in between. CDR3 in amino acids: CASSLVTGDTQYF. The DNA of the CDR3 is TGTGCCAGCAGCTTAGTAACTGGGGATACGCAGTATTTT. Full variable domain (outside the CDR3, taken from reference TRBV7-2 and TRBJ2-3): GAGVSQSPSNKVTEKGKDVELRCDPISGHTALYWYRQSLGQGLEFLIYFQGNSAPDKSGLPSDRFSAERTGGSVSTLTIQRTQQEDSAVYLCASSLVTGDTQYFGPGTRLTVL.

V gene TRBV29-1 combines with J gene TRBJ1-6; 9 bases align to TRBD1. Germline values: CDR1 SQVTM, CDR2 ANQGSEA. The CDR3 runs 13 residues. The V segment lost 6 bases and the J segment 7 bases; nucleotides outside the gene matches: 4. In nucleotides, the CDR3 is TGCAGCGTGCCCGGGACAGGGAATTCACCCCTCCACTTT. This encodes CSVPGTGNSPLHF.

The chain is built from TRBV5-4 and TRBJ2-5; TRBD1 or TRBD2 may be the D gene (5 bases each). CDR3 length equals 15 residues. Trimming pared 0 bases from V and 5 bases from J, leaving 14 bases between. CDR1 is SGHNT and CDR2 is YYREEE in the germline V gene (reference sequence). The CDR3 region has the DNA TGTGCCAGCAGCTTGGGGGGGACCACCAGGGAGACCCAGTACTTC. This gives the protein CASSLGGTTRETQYF.

The V gene is TRBV6-5, the J gene TRBJ2-5; the match to TRBD1 covers 9 bases. Germline assignment: CDR1 MNHEY and CDR2 SVGAGI. The CDR3 covers 14 residues. V shed 5 bases, J shed 1 base, and the junction held 2 bases outside the gene matches. The CDR3 nucleotides are TGTGCCAGCAGTGGGACAGGGATCCAAGAGACCCAGTACTTC. Translation: CASSGTGIQETQYF.

The chain uses TRBV7-2 and TRBJ2-7; 12 bases map to TRBD2. The CDR3 extends over 15 amino acids. The V gene end was trimmed by 0 bases and the J gene end by 7 bases; junction bases not matched to a gene: 4. CDR1 and CDR2 from the germline V gene are SGHTA and FQGNSA. The CDR3 DNA is TGTGCCAGCAGCTTAGCGCTCCTAGCGGGGGGGGAGCAGTACTTC. Encoded protein: CASSLALLAGGEQYF. Filled out from reference TRBV7-2 and TRBJ2-7, the complete variable domain reads GAGVSQSPSNKVTEKGKDVELRCDPISGHTALYWYRQSLGQGLEFLIYFQGNSAPDKSGLPSDRFSAERTGGSVSTLTIQRTQQEDSAVYLCASSLALLAGGEQYFGPGTRLTVT.

The J gene is TRBJ1-1, the V gene TRBV29-1; TRBD1 matches 7 bases. Germline V lookup: CDR1 SQVTM, CDR2 ANQGSEA. The CDR3 runs 13 residues. The V gene end was trimmed by 3 bases and the J gene end by 7 bases; junction bases not matched to a gene: 8. The CDR3 sequence: CSVDYKQGNEAFF. For the CDR3, the DNA is TGCAGCGTTGACTATAAACAGGGGAATGAAGCTTTCTTT.

This clone was counted once. The chain employs TRBV7-9 and TRBJ1-2, with no clear D. Germline V gene data show CDR1 as SEHNR and CDR2 as FQNEAQ (reference sequence). The CDR3 loop spans 15 amino acids. V lost 2 bases to trimming and J lost 5 bases, with 15 bases between them. Written as DNA, the CDR3 is TGTGCCAGCAGCTTAAGCCCCGCCAGAAAATATGGCTACACCTTC. As protein: CASSLSPARKYGYTF.